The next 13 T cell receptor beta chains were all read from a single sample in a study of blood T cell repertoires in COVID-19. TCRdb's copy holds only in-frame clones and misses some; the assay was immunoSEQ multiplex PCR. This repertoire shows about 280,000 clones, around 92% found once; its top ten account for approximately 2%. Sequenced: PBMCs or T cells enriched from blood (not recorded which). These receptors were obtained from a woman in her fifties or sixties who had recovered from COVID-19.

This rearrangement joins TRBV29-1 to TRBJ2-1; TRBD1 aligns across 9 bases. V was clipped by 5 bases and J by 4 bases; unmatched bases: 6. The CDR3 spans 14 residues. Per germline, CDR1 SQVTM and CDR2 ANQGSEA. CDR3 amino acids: CSVFPGQGYNEQFF. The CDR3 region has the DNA TGCAGCGTTTTCCCGGGACAGGGTTACAATGAGCAGTTCTTC.

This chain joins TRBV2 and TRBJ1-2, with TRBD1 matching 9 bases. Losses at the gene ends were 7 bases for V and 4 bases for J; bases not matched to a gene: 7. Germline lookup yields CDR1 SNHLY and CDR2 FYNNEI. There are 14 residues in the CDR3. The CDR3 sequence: CASTLRTGAYGYTF. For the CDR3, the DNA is TGTGCCAGCACCTTAAGGACAGGGGCCTATGGCTACACCTTC.

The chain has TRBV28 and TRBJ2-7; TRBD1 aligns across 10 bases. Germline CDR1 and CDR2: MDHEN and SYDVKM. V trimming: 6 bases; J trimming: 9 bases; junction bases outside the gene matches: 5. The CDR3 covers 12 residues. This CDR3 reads CASSGTGVGQYF. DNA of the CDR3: TGTGCCAGCAGCGGGACAGGGGTGGGGCAGTACTTC. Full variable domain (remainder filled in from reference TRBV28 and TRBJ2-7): DVKVTQSSRYLVKRTGEKVFLECVQDMDHENMFWYRQDPGLGLRLIYFSYDVKMKEKGDIPEGYSVSREKKERFSLILESASTNQTSMYLCASSGTGVGQYFGPGTRLTVT.

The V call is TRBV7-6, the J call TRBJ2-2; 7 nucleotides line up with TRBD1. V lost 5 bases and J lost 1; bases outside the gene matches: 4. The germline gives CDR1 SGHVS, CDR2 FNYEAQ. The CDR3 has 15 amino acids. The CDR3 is CASSPRDRNTGELFF. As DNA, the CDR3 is TGTGCCAGCAGCCCCCGGGACAGGAACACCGGGGAGCTGTTTTTT.

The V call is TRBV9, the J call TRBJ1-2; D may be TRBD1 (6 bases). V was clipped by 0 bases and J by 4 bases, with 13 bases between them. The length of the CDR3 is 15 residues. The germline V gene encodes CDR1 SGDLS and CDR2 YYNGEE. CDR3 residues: CASSVGQGILYGYTF. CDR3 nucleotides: TGTGCCAGCAGCGTAGGGCAGGGGATCCTCTATGGCTACACCTTC.

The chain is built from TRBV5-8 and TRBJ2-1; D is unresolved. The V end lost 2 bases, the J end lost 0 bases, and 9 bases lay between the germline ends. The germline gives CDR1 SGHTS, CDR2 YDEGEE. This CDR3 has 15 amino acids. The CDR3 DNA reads TGTGCCAGCAGCTTATACAGTGCCTCCTACAATGAGCAGTTCTTC. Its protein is CASSLYSASYNEQFF.

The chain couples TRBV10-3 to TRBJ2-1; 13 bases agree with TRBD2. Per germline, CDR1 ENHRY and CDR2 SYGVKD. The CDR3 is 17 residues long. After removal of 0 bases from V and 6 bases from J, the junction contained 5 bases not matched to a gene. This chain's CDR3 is CAISESIGLAGANEQFF. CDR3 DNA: TGTGCCATCAGTGAGTCGATAGGACTAGCGGGAGCCAATGAGCAGTTCTTC.

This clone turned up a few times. The CDR3 protein is CASSLEVAGVADTQYF. In DNA form, the CDR3 reads TGCGCCAGCAGCTTGGAAGTAGCGGGAGTGGCAGATACGCAGTATTTT. The chain carries TRBV5-1 and TRBJ2-3; 9 bases are a match to TRBD2. Germline CDR1 and CDR2: SGHRS and YFSETQ. This CDR3 comprises 16 residues. After removal of 0 bases from V and 4 bases from J, the junction contained 6 bases not matched to a gene.

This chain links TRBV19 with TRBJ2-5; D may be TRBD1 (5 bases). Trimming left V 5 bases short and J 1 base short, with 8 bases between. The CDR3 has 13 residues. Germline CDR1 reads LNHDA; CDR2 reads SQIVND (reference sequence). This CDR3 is CASSGAIQETQYF. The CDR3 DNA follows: TGTGCCAGTAGTGGGGCGATCCAAGAGACCCAGTACTTC.

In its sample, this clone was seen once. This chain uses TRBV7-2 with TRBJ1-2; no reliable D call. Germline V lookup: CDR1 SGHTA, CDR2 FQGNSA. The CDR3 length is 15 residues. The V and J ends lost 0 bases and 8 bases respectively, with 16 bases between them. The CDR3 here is CASSLARHAGWGYTF. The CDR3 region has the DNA TGTGCCAGCAGCTTAGCTCGTCACGCGGGCTGGGGCTACACCTTC.

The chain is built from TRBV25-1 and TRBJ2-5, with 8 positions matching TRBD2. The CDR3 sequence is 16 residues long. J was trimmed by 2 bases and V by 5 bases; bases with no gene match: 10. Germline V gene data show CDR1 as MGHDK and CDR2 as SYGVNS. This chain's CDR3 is CASSPVLAGLQETQYF. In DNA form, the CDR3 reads TGTGCCAGCAGTCCGGTTTTAGCGGGGCTTCAAGAGACCCAGTACTTC.

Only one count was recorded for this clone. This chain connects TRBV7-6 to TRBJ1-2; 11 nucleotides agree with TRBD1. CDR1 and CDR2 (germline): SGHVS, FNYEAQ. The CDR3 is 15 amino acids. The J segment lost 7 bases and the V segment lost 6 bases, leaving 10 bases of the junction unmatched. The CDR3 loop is CASSLTGTGGSGYTF. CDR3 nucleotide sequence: TGTGCCAGCAGTCTAACCGGGACAGGGGGTAGTGGCTACACCTTC.

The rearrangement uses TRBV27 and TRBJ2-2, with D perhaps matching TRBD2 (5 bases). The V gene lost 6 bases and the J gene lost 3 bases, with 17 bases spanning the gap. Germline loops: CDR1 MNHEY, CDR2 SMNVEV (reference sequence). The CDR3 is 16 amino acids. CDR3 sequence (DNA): TGTGCCAGCAGCGCCCTCGGCGGGCGATACACCGGGGAGCTGTTTTTT. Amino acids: CASSALGGRYTGELFF.